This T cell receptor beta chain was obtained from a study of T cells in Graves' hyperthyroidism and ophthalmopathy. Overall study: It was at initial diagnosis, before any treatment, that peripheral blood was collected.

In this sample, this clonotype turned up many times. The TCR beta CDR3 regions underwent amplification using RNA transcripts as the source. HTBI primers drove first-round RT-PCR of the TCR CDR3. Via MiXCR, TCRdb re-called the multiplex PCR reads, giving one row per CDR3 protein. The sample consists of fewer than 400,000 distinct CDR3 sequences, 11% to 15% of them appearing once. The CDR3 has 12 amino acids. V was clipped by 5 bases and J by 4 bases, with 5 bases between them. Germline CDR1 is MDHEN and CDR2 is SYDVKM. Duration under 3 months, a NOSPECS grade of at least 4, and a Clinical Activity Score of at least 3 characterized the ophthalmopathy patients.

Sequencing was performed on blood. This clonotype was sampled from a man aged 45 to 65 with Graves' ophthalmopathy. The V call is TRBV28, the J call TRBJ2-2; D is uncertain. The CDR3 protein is CASSPPTGELFF. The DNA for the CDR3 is TGTGCCAGCAGTCCCCCCACCGGGGAGCTGTTTTTT.